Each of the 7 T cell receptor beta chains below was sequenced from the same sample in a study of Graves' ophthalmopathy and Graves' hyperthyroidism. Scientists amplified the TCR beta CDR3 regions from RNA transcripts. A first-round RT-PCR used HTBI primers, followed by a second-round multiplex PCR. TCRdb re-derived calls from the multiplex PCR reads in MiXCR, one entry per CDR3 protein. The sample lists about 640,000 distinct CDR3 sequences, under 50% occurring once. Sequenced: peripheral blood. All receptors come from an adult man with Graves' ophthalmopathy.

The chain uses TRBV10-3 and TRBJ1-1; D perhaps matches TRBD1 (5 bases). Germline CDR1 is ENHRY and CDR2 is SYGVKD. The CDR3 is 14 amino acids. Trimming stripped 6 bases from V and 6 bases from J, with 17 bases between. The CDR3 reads CAIREDNRWAEAFF. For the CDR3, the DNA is TGTGCCATCAGGGAGGACAACCGGTGGGCTGAAGCTTTCTTT.

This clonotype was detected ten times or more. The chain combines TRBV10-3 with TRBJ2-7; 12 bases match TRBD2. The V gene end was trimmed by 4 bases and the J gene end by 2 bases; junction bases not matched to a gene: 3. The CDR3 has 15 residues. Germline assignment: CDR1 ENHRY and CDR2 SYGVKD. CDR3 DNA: TGTGCCATCAGTGGGACTAGCGGGAAGGCCTACGAGCAGTACTTC. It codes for CAISGTSGKAYEQYF.

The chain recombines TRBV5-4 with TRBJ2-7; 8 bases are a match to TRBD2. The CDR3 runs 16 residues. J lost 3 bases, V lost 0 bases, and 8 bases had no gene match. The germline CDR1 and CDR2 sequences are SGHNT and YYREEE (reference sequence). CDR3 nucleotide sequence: TGTGCCAGCAGCTTGGGTAGCGGGACTAGTCGCTACGAGCAGTACTTC. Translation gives CASSLGSGTSRYEQYF.

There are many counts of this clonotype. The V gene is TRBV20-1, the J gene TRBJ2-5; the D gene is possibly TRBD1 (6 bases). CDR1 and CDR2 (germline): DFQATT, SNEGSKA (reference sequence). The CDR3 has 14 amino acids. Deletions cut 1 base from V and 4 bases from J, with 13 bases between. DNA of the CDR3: TGCAGTGCTAGAGGTACAGGGATGCGAGAGACCCAGTACTTC. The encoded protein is CSARGTGMRETQYF.

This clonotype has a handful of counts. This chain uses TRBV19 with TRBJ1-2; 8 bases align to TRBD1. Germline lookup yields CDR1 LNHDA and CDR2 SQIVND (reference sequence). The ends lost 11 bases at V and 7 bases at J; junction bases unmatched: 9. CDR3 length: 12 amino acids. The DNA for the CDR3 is TGTGCCTCAAGGCAGGGGGCAGGTGGCTACACCTTC. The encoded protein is CASRQGAGGYTF.

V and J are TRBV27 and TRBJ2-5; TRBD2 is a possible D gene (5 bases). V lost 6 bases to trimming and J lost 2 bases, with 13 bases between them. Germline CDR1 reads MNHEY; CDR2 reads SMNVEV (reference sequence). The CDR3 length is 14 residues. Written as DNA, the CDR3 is TGTGCCAGCAGACCCTCGGGGTTACAAGAGACCCAGTACTTC. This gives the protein CASRPSGLQETQYF.

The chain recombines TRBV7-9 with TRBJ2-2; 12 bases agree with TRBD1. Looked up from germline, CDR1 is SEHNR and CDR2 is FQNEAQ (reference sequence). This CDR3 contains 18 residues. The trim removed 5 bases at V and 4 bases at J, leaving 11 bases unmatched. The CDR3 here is CASSRYPGQGAGTGELFF. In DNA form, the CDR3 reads TGTGCCAGCAGCAGATACCCGGGACAGGGGGCTGGCACCGGGGAGCTGTTTTTT.